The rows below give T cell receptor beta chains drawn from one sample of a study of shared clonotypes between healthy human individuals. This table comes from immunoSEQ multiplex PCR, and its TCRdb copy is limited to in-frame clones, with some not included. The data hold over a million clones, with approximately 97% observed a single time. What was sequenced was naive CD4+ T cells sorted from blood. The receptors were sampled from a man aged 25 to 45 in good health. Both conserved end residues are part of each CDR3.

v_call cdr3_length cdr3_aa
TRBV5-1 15 CASSLETLQYAKQYF
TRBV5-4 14 CASSLDLRYNEQFF
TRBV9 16 CASSVVSAADYNEQFF
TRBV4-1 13 CASSHSLGIEQYF
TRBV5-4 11 CASSSSDEQFF
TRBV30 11 CAWINDYEQYF
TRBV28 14 CASSFRQGGRLEFF
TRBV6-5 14 CASRETLTPGELFF
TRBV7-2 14 CASSSPGGIYEQYF
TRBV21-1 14 CASSKWRPRGEQYF
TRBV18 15 CASSSSGTGTGELFF
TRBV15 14 CATSSHGADYGYTF
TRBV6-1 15 CASRLQGASWYEQYF
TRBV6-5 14 CASSSAYSNQPQHF
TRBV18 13 CASSPSGDQPQHF
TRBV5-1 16 CASSPTGGGSNQPQHF
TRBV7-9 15 CASSHSQFGGQPQHF
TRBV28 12 CASSSVMTEAFF
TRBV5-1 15 CASSTPGLAVGTQYF
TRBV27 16 CASSATKGLFTDTQYF
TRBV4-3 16 CASSQFAPKGYNEQFF
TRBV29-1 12 CSVSPGAYEQYF
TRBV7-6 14 CASSRDSPTDTQYF
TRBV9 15 CASSPRAASTDTQYF
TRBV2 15 CASSELAGGYNEQFF
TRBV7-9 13 CASSPSAVFEQYF
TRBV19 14 CASQPEANTGELFF
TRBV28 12 CASSPHPYEQYF
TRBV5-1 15 CASSLVGQGLNEQFF
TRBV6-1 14 CASSHQTGYYEQYF
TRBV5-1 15 CASSLEAPGLYEQYF
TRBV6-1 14 CASSREVWSGELFF
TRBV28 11 CASSLRLETFF
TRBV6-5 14 CASTRAGVGYEQYF
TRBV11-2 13 CASSFSRGGEQFF
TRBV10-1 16 CASSGNLAGGLYEQFF
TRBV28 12 CASSPSSYEQYF
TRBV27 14 CASSLRGAEYEQYF
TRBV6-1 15 CASFPLAGGGNEQFF
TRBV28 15 CASSPATGPNQPQHF
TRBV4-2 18 CASSQDILAGGPRETQYF
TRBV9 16 CASSAGPGLAPNEQFF
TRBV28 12 CATEGRSYEQYF
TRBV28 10 CASSTEKLFF
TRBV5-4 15 CASRIAAGGYNEQFF
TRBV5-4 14 CASSNRTQNTEAFF
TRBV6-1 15 CASSLAGHNTDTQYF
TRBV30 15 CAWSVSPQGNTEAFF
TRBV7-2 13 CASSFTSYAEQFF